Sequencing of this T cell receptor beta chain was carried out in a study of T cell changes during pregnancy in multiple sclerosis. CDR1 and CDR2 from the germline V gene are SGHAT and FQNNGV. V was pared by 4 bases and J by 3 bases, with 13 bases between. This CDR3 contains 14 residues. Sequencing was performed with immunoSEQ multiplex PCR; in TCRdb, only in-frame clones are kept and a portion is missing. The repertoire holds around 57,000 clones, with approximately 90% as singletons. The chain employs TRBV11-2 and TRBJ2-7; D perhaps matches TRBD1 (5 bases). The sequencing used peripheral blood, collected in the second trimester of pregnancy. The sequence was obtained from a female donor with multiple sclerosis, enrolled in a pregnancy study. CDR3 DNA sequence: TGTGCCAGCAGCTCAATCAGGGTCTTCTACGAGCAGTACTTC. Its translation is CASSSIRVFYEQYF.